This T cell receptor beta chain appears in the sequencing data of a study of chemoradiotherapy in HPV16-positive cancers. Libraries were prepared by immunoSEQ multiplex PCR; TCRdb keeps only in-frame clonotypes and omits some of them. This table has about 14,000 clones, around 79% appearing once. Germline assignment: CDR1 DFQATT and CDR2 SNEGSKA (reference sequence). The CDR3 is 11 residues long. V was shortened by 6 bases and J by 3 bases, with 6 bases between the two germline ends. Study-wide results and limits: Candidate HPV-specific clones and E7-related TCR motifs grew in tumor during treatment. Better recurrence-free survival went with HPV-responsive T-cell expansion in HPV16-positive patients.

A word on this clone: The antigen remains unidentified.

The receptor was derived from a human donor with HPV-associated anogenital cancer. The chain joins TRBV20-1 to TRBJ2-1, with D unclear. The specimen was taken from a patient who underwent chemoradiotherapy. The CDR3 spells CSATDYNEQFF. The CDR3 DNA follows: TGCAGTGCCACTGACTACAATGAGCAGTTCTTC.